This entry lists 15 T cell receptor beta chains sequenced from one sample in a study of CXCR3-negative and CXCR3-positive naive CD8 T cells. The authors prepared UMI-labeled TRB cDNA libraries by 5' RACE. TCRdb reanalyzed the 5' RACE reads and collapses them to one entry per CDR3 protein, without DNA. The sample table includes about 120,000 distinct CDR3 sequences. Sequencing was performed on naive CXCR3- CD8+ T cells from blood. Described subset: CD45RO-CCR7+CD27+CD95- naive CD8+ T cells lacking CXCR3 (TNR3-). These receptors were taken from a human donor in good health. Some clones in this sample may be carry-over from other donors' samples.

The chain uses TRBV5-6 and TRBJ2-5; without DNA, the TCRdb call of TRBD2 cannot be checked. Germline V gene lookup returns CDR1 SGHDT and CDR2 YYEEEE. This CDR3 region has 14 residues. CDR3 amino acids: CASSLVAGEETQYF.

The V call is TRBV7-9, the J call TRBJ2-7; the TCRdb call, TRBD1, lacks DNA for checking. There are 15 residues in the CDR3. CDR1 and CDR2 from the germline V gene are SEHNR and FQNEAQ (reference sequence). Here the CDR3 reads CASSSWDRGSEEQYF.

This chain uses TRBV12-3 or TRBV12-4 with TRBJ2-5; TCRdb names TRBD2, which stays unverified in the absence of DNA. CDR3 length: 12 amino acids. This chain's CDR3 is CASSILGETQYF.

The chain couples TRBV29-1 to TRBJ2-1; TCRdb outputs TRBD1, but without DNA this stays unchecked. The CDR3 consists of 12 residues. CDR1 and CDR2 from the germline V gene are SQVTM and ANQGSEA. This chain's CDR3 is CSVNTGPNEQFF.

The chain is built from TRBV29-1 and TRBJ2-1; the D call of TRBD2 rests on TCRdb alone, since no DNA is present to check it. Germline CDR1 reads SQVTM; CDR2 reads ANQGSEA. This CDR3 contains 17 residues. CDR3 sequence: CSVVSGRAEITYNEQFF.

The V gene is TRBV7-8, the J gene TRBJ1-2. The CDR3 runs to 15 residues. CDR1 and CDR2 from the germline V gene are SGHVS and FQNEAQ. CDR3 residues: CASSLAWEVPYGYTF.

The genes are TRBV6-5 and TRBJ2-3; TCRdb calls TRBD2, which cannot be checked without DNA. Germline V gene data show CDR1 as MNHEY and CDR2 as SVGAGI. This CDR3 comprises 16 residues. CDR3 amino acids: CASSYSPSGGFDTQYF.

This sequence joins TRBV20-1 and TRBJ2-3; checking the TCRdb D call of TRBD1 is not possible without DNA. The CDR3 covers 15 residues. The germline V gene has CDR1 DFQATT and CDR2 SNEGSKA (reference sequence). Here the CDR3 reads CSANNRGPAADTQYF.

The chain carries TRBV5-1 and TRBJ2-1; TCRdb proposes TRBD1, but this gene call is untestable without DNA. Germline CDR1 is SGHRS and CDR2 is YFSETQ. The CDR3 length is 14 residues. CDR3 protein: CASSSDSSGNEQFF.

The chain employs TRBV27 and TRBJ1-6; TCRdb's D gene call, TRBD1, goes unchecked for lack of DNA. From germline, CDR1 is MNHEY and CDR2 SMNVEV (reference sequence). The CDR3 totals 16 residues. This CDR3 reads CASSLAPTVYNSPLHF.

V is TRBV18 and J is TRBJ1-1; TCRdb outputs TRBD1, but without DNA this stays unchecked. CDR3 length: 15 amino acids. Germline V gene sequence: CDR1 KGHSH, CDR2 LQKENI. CDR3: CASSPRDRMNTEAFF.

This sequence joins TRBV13 and TRBJ1-1; with no DNA, the TCRdb D assignment of TRBD1 cannot be verified. This CDR3 comprises 13 residues. Germline assignment: CDR1 PRHDT and CDR2 FYEKMQ (reference sequence). CDR3 region: CASSLLGKGEAFF.

The rearrangement joins TRBV7-9 to TRBJ2-2; TCRdb's D call, TRBD1, is unchecked because there is no DNA. The germline V gene has CDR1 SEHNR and CDR2 FQNEAQ (reference sequence). The CDR3 loop spans 18 amino acids. The CDR3 loop reads CASSPPGSGALNTGELFF. The full variable domain, rest sourced from reference TRBV7-9 and TRBJ2-2, is DTGVSQNPRHKITKRGQNVTFRCDPISEHNRLYWYRQTLGQGPEFLTYFQNEAQLEKSRLLSDRFSAERPKGSFSTLEIQRTEQGDSAMYLCASSPPGSGALNTGELFFGEGSRLTVL.

This chain joins TRBV29-1 and TRBJ2-7; the TRBD1 assignment by TCRdb is unverifiable without DNA. Germline-derived CDR1 and CDR2 are SQVTM and ANQGSEA. The length of the CDR3 is 15 residues. The CDR3 protein is CSVEDRGHTSYEQYF.

This chain connects TRBV29-1 to TRBJ2-3; without DNA, the TCRdb call of TRBD2 cannot be checked. Germline V lookup: CDR1 SQVTM, CDR2 ANQGSEA. The CDR3 contains 15 residues. This CDR3 reads CSVVGALEGTDTQYF.